This T cell receptor (beta chain) was sequenced during a study of blood T cell repertoires in COVID-19. Study in general: Specimens from acute and convalescent COVID-19 originated in the United States, Italy and Spain. The analysed material was cDNA or gDNA that came from T cells, B-cell-depleted T cells, or PBMCs.

In the original analysis: Amplification of reference gene primers provided the estimated nucleated cell counts. Here immunoSEQ multiplex PCR was the method, and the copy in TCRdb shows in-frame clones only, minus some. Clone size and the V and J calls come from that table; the DNA yielded D and trimming. The table includes approximately 310,000 clones, more than 70% detected once. This clone was observed once. The receptor comes from a woman aged 50 to 65 who had recovered from COVID-19. Material: peripheral blood.

The CDR3 region has the DNA TGTGCCAGCAGTGAATCCCTTGCTAGCGGGGGCCCAGATACGCAGTATTTT. Translated: CASSESLASGGPDTQYF. The V gene is TRBV6-1, the J gene TRBJ2-3, with TRBD2 matching over 10 bases. The CDR3 is 17 residues long. Germline CDR1 reads MNHNS; CDR2 reads SASEGT. J lost 4 bases, V lost 2 bases, and 9 bases had no gene match.